Below, 9 T cell receptor beta chains from the same sample are listed, as sequenced in a study of blood T cell repertoires in COVID-19. Using immunoSEQ multiplex PCR, the repertoire was profiled, and TCRdb retains in-frame clones only, with some absent. The sample includes about 210,000 clones, around four fifths seen only once; the top ten take under 12%. What was sequenced was peripheral blood. The receptors were gathered from a woman of 80 years or more with COVID-19, enrolled during active disease.

The chain joins TRBV5-1 to TRBJ1-1, with D possibly TRBD1 on 5 matching bases. The CDR3 consists of 14 residues. The V and J ends lost 5 bases and 5 bases respectively, with 16 bases between them. Germline lookup yields CDR1 SGHRS and CDR2 YFSETQ. The CDR3 coding sequence is TGCGCCAGCAGAAACCCGAACGGGGGGACTGAAGCTTTCTTT. Protein product: CASRNPNGGTEAFF.

This chain connects TRBV28 to TRBJ2-7; the D gene is possibly TRBD1 (6 bases). Trimming stripped 4 bases from V and 6 bases from J, with 10 bases between. The germline V gene has CDR1 MDHEN and CDR2 SYDVKM. This CDR3 spans 12 amino acids. The CDR3 region is CASSSGRGEQYV. DNA of the CDR3: TGTGCCAGCAGTTCCGGCAGGGGCGAGCAGTACGTC.

This clone appeared once. This chain links TRBV21-1 with TRBJ2-3; TRBD1 is the table's D call, not checked against the DNA. TRBV21-1 is labeled a pseudogene. The CDR3 covers 15 residues. Here the CDR3 DNA reads TGTGCCAGCACCCGAGGACAGGGGGGCACAGATACGCAGTATTTT. Its translation is CASTRGQGGTDTQYF.

The chain employs TRBV18 and TRBJ2-1, with D possibly TRBD1 on 6 matching bases. Germline CDR1 and CDR2: KGHSH and LQKENI. V lost 5 bases and J lost 6, with 11 bases in between. This CDR3 comprises 13 residues. The CDR3 sequence: CASSGQGSNEQFF. The DNA for the CDR3 is TGTGCCAGCTCAGGGCAGGGGAGCAATGAGCAGTTCTTC.

The genes are TRBV7-9 and TRBJ1-1; the D gene is possibly TRBD1 (5 bases). The CDR3 runs to 17 residues. Germline loops: CDR1 SEHNR, CDR2 FQNEAQ (reference sequence). The V and J ends lost 4 bases and 0 bases respectively, with 18 bases between them. The DNA for the CDR3 is TGTGCCAGCAGCTCTAGGGGTGGGCAGCCGCTGAACACTGAAGCTTTCTTT. Translated, it gives CASSSRGGQPLNTEAFF.

This clone was found a few times. This chain uses TRBV5-6 with TRBJ2-7; D ambiguous. CDR1 and CDR2 from the germline V gene are SGHDT and YYEEEE. V shed 1 base and J shed 7 bases, with 9 bases lying between them. The CDR3 has 12 amino acids. The DNA of the CDR3 is TGTGCCAGCAGCTTGATCGGGTCGGAGCAGTACTTC. The encoded protein is CASSLIGSEQYF.

V gene TRBV28 combines with J gene TRBJ1-6; weak D call: TRBD1 (6 bases). The CDR3 runs to 16 residues. CDR1 is MDHEN and CDR2 is SYDVKM in the germline V gene. The germline V and J ends were trimmed by 5 bases and 4 bases, with 15 bases remaining between them. DNA for the CDR3: TGTGCCAGCAGTAATGAGAAGGGGGAATATAATTCACCCCTCCACTTT. It is translated as CASSNEKGEYNSPLHF.

CDR3 nucleotide sequence: TGTGCCAGCAGCAAAGTACAGGGGGCGGCTTTCTTT. As protein: CASSKVQGAAFF. The V call is TRBV21-1, the J call TRBJ1-1; the DNA was not used to check the table's D call, TRBD1. TRBV21-1 is termed a pseudogene. The CDR3 runs to 12 residues.

The rearrangement uses TRBV5-1 and TRBJ2-5; possibly TRBD1 for D (5 bases). The CDR3 totals 14 residues. The germline CDR1 and CDR2 sequences are SGHRS and YFSETQ. V lost 2 bases and J lost 1, with 9 bases in between. The CDR3 bases are TGCGCCAGCAGCTTTCAGGGATCCCAAGAGACCCAGTACTTC. Translated: CASSFQGSQETQYF.